This entry features one TCR beta chain sequence. The antigen this receptor binds is unknown. No much larger clone is present one base from it, and per-base qualities are unavailable. The data are from a study of T cell responses to AZD1222 COVID-19 vaccine (dated by TCRdb to 2020 to 2022). About the full investigation: AZD1222 recipients whose second dose came at about 4 weeks and those whose second dose came at about 12 weeks were combined into one group, since spike-specific TCR depth and breadth did not differ between the two schedules. A total of approximately 240 trial participants underwent TCR sequencing, of whom about 210 received two doses of AZD1222 and some 25 received two doses of the MenACWY control vaccine. Trial participants were enrolled by age into 18-55, 56-69 and 70-plus year subgroups, with approximately 150, 30 and 60 TCR-sequenced participants respectively. The study at large found these results: CD4 TCRs associated with the vaccine covered the entire spike protein, and the dominant responses were in regions 160-218 and 743-854. Participants were mostly white British and included more females than males, and it was suggested by the authors that clonal diversity may have been underestimated. After two AZD1222 doses, spike-specific TCR breadth and depth were significantly higher than at day 0 and than in MenACWY recipients. Conclusions about previously exposed vaccinees are limited because only 5 or 6 AZD1222 recipients were SARS-CoV-2 seropositive at baseline. The 56-69-year group was small, and its depth increase did not reach significance, likely because of low power. Because no day 14 peak-response samples were available, the repertoires could be characterized only after the peak T cell response. Reportedly, almost half of the unique spike-specific TCRs recognized epitopes lying outside the regions that are mutated in the B.1.351 and B.1.1.7 variants.

What this sample's time point label stands for: baseline before first vaccination. Vaccinee samples came from UK trials COV001 and COV002, including a single-blind randomized controlled phase 2/3 trial of AZD1222 (ChAdOx1 nCoV-19) in healthy adults. For TCRbeta chain sequencing, PBMC samples were collected from trial participants at day 0 and at day 28 after the second dose. The CDR3 regions of human TCRbeta chains were analyzed by immunosequencing. Concerning the study's data processing: Repertoire TCRs were checked for matches against a reference library of SARS-CoV-2-specific TCRs that had been generated using the MIRA antigen-specificity platform. Breadth was defined as the fraction of unique TCRs that were SARS-CoV-2-associated, and depth was defined as the fraction of total T cells that were SARS-CoV-2-associated. Using the MIRA data, every spike-specific TCR was mapped to the spike region that the TCR reacted to and assigned to either a CD4 or a CD8 class. Log10-transformed breadth and depth values were compared by one-way ANOVA with Sidak's multiple comparisons tests. TCRdb holds this immuneACCESS table with in-frame rearrangements only. Some clones are missing; in checked studies, unresolved V genes explain under half, and the rest has no known cause. For V, J and clone size, that table is used; D and trimming come from the DNA. The sample has about 120,000 clones on record, about nine tenths of them singletons. In total, the top ten clones hold 6% to 8% of the sample.

V sheds 5 bases and J sheds 2 bases, leaving 13 bases between their ends. From cysteine to phenylalanine, the CDR3 is 14 amino acids long. Only the CDR3 DNA stays, 42 bases, in frame from base 1. The germline V gene (reference sequence) sets CDR1 to LNHDA and CDR2 to SQIVND. This receptor was taken from an adult in good health. Recombination linked TRBV19 to TRBJ2-7; TRBD1 might be the D gene, on 6 matching bases. Sequencing was performed on peripheral blood, taken on day 0 of AZD1222 vaccination. The CDR3 reads as follows: CASSLGQRTYEQYF. The DNA reads TGTGCCAGTAGTCTAGGACAGCGGACCTACGAGCAGTACTTC.